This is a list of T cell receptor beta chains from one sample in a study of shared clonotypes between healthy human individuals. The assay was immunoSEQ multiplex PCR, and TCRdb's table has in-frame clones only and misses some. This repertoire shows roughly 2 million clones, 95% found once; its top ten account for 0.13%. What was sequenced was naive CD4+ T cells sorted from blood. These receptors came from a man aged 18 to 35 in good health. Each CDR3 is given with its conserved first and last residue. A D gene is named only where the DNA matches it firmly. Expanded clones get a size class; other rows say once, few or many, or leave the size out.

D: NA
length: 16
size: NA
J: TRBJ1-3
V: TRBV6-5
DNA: TGTGCCAGCAGTTACTCGGCAGGGACCCCTGGAAACACCATATATTTT
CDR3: CASSYSAGTPGNTIYF

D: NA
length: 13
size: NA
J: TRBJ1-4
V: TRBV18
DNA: TGTGCCAGCTCGCAGGGTCTTAATGAAAAACTGTTTTTT
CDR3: CASSQGLNEKLFF

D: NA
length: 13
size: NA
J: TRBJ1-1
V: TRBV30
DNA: TGTGCCTGGAGCGCTTCGGGGGGAGGTGAAGCTTTCTTT
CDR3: CAWSASGGGEAFF

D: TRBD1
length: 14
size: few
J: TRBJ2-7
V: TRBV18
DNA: TGTGCCAGCTCACCGGGACAGGCCACCTACGAGCAGTACTTC
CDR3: CASSPGQATYEQYF

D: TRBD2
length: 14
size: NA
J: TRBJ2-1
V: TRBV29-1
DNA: TGCAGCGTTAGCGGGACTAGTATCTACAATGAGCAGTTCTTC
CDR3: CSVSGTSIYNEQFF

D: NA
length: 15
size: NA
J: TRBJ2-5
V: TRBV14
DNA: TGTGCCAGCAGCCAAGATCCGGGGTTTCAAGAGACCCAGTACTTC
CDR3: CASSQDPGFQETQYF

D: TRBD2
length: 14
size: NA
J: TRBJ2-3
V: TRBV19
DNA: TGTGCCAGTAGTACCTTGCGGGAGACAGATACGCAGTATTTT
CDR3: CASSTLRETDTQYF

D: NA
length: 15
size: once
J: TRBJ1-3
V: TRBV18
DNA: TGTGCCAGCTCACCGGTGGTCAGTTCTGGAAACACCATATATTTT
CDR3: CASSPVVSSGNTIYF

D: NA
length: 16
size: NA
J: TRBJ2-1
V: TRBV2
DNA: TGTGCCAGCAGTCCCGTGGGGCTAGTGGCCTACAATGAGCAGTTCTTC
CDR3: CASSPVGLVAYNEQFF

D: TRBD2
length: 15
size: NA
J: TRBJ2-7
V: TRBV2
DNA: TGTGCCAGCAGACACGGGACTAGCGGGCACTACGAGCAGTACTTC
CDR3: CASRHGTSGHYEQYF

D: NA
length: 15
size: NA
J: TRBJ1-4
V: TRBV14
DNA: TGTGCCAGCAGCCGACCAGGCCCCGGTAATGAAAAACTGTTTTTT
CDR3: CASSRPGPGNEKLFF

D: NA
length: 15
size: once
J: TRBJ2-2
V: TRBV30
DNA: TGTGCCTGGATCTTGGGGGGCCAGGCCACCGGGGAGCTGTTTTTT
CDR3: CAWILGGQATGELFF

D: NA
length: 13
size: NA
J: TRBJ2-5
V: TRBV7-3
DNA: TGTGCCAGCAGCTTAGGGACGGATGAGACCCAGTACTTC
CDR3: CASSLGTDETQYF

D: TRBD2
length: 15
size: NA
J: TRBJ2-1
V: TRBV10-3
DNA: TGTGCCATCAGTGGCCCTAGCGGCTCCTACAATGAGCAGTTCTTC
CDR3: CAISGPSGSYNEQFF

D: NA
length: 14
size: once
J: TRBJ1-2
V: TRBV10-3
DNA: TGTGCCATCAGTGCCGGGCCGACGACATATGGCTACACCTTC
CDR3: CAISAGPTTYGYTF

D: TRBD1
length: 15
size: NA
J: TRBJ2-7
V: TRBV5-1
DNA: TGCGCCAGCAGCTTCTCGACAGGGATCTTCTACGAGCAGTACTTC
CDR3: CASSFSTGIFYEQYF

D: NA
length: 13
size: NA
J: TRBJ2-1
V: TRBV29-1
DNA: TGCAGCGTTATGGGCAGGGTCGGCAATGAGCAGTTCTTC
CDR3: CSVMGRVGNEQFF

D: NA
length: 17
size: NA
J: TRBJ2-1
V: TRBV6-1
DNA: TGTGCCAGCAGTGGAATACTAAATTTGCGCTCCTACAATGAGCAGTTCTTC
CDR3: CASSGILNLRSYNEQFF